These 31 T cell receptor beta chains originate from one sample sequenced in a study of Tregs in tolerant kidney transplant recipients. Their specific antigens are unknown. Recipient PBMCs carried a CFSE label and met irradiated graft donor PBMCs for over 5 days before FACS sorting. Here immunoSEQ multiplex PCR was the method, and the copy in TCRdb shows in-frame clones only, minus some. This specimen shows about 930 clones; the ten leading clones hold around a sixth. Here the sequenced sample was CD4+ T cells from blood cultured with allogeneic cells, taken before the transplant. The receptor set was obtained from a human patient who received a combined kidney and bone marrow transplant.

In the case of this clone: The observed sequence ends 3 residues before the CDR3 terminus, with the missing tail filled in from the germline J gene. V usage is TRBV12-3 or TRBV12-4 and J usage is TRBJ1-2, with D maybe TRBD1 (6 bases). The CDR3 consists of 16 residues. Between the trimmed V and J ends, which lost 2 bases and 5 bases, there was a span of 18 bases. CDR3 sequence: CASSLSRRPGAYGYTF. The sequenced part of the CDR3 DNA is TGTGCCAGCAGTTTATCCCGCAGGCCAGGGGCTTATGGC.

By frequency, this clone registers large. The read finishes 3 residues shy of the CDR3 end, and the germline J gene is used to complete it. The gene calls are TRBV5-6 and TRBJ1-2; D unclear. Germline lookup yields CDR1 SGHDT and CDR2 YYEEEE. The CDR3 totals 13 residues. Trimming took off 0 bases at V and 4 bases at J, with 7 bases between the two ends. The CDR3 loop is CASSLGRGYGYTF. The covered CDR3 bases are TGTGCCAGCAGCTTGGGCCGAGGCTATGGC.

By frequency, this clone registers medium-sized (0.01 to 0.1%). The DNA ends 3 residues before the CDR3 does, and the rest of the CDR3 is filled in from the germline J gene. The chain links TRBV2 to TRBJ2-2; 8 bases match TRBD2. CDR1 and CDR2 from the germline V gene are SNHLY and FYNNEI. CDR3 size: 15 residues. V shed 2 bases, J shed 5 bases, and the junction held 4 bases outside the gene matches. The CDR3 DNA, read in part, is TGTGCCAGCAGTGAACGGGGGGGGCGGACCGGGGAG. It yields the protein CASSERGGRTGE. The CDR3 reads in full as CASSERGGRTGELFF.

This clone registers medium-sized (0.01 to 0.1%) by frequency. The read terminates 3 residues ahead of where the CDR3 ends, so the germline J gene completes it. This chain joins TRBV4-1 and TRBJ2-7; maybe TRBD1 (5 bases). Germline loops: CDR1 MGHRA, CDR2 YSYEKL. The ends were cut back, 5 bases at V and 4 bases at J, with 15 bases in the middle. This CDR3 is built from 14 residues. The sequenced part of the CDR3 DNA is TGCGCCAGCAGCTCTCCCGGACAAAAATACGAG. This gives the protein CASSSPGQKYE. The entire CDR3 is CASSSPGQKYEQYF.

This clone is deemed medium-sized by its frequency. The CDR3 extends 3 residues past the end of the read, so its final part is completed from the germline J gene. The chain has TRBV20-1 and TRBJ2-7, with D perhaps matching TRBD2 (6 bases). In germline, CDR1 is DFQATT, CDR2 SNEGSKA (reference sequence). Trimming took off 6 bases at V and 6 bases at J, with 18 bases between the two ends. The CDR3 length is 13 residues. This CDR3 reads CSATLARNGEQYF. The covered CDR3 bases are TGCAGTGCAACACTAGCTCGAAATGGCGAG.

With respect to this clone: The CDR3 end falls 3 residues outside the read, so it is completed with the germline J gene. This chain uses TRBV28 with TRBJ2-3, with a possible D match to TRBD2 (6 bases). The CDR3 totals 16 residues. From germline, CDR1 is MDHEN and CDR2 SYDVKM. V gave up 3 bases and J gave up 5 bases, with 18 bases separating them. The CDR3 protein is CASSFWAPEGQDTQYF. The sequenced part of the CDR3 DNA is TGTGCCAGCAGTTTCTGGGCTCCGGAGGGGCAAGATACG.

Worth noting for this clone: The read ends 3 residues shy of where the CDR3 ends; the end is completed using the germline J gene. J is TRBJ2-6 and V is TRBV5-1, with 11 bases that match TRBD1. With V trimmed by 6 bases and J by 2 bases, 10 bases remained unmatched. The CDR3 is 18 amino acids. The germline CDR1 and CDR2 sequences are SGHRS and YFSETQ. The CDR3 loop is CASTRHGTGGAGANVLTF. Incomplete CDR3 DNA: TGCGCCAGCACCCGACACGGGACAGGGGGGGCTGGGGCCAACGTC.

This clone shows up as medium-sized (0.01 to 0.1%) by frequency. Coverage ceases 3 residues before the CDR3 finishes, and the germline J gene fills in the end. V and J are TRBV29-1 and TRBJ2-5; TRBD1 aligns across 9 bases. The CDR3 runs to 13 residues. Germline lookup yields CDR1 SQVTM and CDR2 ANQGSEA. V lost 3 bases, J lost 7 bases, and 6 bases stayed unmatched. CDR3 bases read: TGCAGCGTTGATCCCGACAGGGGGAGGACC. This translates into CSVDPDRGRT. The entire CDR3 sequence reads CSVDPDRGRTQYF.

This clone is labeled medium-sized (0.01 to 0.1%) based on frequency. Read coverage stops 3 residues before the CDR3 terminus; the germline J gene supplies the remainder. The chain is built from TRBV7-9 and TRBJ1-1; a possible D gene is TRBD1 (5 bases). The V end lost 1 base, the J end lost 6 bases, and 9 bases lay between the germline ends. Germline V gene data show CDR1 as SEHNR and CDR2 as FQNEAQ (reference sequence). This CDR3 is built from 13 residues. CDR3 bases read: TGTGCCAGCAGCTTAGACAGCAGGGCTGAA. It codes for CASSLDSRAE. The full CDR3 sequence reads CASSLDSRAEAFF.

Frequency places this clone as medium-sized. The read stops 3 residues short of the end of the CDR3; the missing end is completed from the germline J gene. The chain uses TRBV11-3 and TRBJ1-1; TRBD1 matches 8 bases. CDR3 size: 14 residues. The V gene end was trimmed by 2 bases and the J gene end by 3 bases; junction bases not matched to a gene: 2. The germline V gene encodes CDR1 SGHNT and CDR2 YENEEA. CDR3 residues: CASSLQGADTEAFF. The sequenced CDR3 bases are TGTGCCAGCAGCTTACAGGGGGCGGACACTGAA.

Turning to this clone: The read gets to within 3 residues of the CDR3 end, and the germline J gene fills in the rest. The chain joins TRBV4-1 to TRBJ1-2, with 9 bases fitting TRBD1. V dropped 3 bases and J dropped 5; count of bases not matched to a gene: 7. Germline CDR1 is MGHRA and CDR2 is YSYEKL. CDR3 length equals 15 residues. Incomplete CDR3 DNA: TGCGCCAGCAGCCATCCGACAGGGGGTAAATATGGC. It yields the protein CASSHPTGGKYG. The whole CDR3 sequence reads CASSHPTGGKYGYTF.

The sequenced CDR3 bases are TGTGCCAGCTCACGGATGACAGAGGGCTATGGC. Amino acids: CASSRMTEGYG. The CDR3 as a whole reads CASSRMTEGYGYTF. The chain has TRBV18 and TRBJ1-2; a possible D gene is TRBD1 (5 bases). With the read ending 3 residues before the CDR3 end, the germline J gene is used to fill in that end. CDR1 is KGHSH and CDR2 is LQKENI in the germline V gene. The V end was cut by 4 bases, the J end by 4 bases, with 13 bases between. The CDR3 is 14 amino acids. The full variable domain, its missing parts supplied by reference TRBV18 and TRBJ1-2, is NAGVMQNPRHLVRRRGQEARLRCSPMKGHSHVYWYRQLPEEGLKFMVYLQKENIIDESGMPKERFSAEFPKEGPSILRIQQVVRGDSAAYFCASSRMTEGYGYTFGSGTRLTVV.

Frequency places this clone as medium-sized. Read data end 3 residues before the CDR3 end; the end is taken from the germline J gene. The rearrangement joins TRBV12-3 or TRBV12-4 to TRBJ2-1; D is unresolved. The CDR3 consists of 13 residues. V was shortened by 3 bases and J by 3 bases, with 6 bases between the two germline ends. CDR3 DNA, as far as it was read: TGTGCCAGCAGTTTGTTCAACTACAATGAG. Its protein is CASSLFNYNE. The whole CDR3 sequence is CASSLFNYNEQFF.

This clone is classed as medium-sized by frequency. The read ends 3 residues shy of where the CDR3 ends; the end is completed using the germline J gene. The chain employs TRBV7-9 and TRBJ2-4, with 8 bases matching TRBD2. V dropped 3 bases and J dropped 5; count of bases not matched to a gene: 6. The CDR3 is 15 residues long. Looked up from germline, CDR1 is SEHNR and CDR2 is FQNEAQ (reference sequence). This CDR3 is CASSLSGSYQNIQYF. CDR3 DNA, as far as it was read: TGTGCCAGCAGCTTGAGCGGGAGCTATCAAAACATT.

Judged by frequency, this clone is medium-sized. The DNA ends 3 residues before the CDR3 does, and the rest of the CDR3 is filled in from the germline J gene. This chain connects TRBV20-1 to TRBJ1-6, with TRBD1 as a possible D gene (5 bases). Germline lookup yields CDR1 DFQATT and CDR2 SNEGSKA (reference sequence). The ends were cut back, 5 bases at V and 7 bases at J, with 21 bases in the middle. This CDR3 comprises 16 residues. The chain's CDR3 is CSAQRGGSERNSPLHF. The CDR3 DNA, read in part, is TGCAGTGCTCAGAGGGGAGGATCGGAACGAAATTCACCC.

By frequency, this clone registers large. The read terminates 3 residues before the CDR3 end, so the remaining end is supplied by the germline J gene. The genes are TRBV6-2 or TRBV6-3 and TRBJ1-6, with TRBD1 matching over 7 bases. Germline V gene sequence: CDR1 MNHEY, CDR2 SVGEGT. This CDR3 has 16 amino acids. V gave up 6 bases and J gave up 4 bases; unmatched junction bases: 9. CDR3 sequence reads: CASRSDGTAYNSPLHF. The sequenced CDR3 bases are TGTGCCAGCAGATCGGACGGGACAGCTTATAATTCACCC.

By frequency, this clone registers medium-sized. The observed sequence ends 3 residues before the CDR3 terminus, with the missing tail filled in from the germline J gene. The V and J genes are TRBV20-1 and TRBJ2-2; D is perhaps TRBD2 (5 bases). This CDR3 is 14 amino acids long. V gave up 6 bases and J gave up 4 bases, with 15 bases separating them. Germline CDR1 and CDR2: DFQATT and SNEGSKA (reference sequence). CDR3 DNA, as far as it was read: TGCAGTGCCATCTACCAGAGGGTCACCGGGGAG. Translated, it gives CSAIYQRVTGE. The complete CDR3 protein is CSAIYQRVTGELFF.

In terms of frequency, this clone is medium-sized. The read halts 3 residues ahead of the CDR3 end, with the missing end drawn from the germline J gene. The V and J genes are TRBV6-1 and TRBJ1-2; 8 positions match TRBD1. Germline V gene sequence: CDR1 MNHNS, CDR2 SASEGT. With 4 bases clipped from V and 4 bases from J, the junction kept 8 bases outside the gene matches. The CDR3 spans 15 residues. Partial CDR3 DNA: TGTGCCAGCAGTGTAGCGGGACAGGCCTCCTATGGC. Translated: CASSVAGQASYG. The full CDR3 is CASSVAGQASYGYTF.

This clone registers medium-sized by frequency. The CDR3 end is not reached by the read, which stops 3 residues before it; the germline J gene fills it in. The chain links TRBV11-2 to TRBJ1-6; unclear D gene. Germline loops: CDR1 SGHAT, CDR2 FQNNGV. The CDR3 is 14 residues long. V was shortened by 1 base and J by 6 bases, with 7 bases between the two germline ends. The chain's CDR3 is CASSLGGLNSPLHF. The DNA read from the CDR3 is TGTGCCAGCAGCTTAGGAGGGCTTAATTCACCC.

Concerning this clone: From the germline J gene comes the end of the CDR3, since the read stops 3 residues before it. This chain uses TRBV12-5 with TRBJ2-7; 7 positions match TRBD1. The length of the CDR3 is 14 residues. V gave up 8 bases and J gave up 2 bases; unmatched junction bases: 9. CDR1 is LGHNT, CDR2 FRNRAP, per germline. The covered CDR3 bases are TGTGCTAGTACCCGAGGGGGCATCCCCTACGAG. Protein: CASTRGGIPYE. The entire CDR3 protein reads CASTRGGIPYEQYF.

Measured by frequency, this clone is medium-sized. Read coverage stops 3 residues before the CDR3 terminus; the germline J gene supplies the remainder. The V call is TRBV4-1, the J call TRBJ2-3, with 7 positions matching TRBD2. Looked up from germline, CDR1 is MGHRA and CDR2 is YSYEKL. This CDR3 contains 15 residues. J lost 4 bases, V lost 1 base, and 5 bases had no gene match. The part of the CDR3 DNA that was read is TGCGCCAGCAGCCAAGTTTGGCGGGAGTCAGATACG. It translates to CASSQVWRESDT. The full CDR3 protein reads CASSQVWRESDTQYF.

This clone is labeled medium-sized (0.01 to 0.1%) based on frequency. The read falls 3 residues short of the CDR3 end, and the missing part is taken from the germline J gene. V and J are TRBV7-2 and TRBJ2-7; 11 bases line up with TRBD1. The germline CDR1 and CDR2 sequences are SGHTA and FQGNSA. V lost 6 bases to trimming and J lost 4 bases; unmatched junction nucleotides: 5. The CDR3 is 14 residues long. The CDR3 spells CASRPGQGAYEQYF. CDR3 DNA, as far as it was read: TGTGCCAGCAGACCCGGACAGGGGGCTTACGAG.

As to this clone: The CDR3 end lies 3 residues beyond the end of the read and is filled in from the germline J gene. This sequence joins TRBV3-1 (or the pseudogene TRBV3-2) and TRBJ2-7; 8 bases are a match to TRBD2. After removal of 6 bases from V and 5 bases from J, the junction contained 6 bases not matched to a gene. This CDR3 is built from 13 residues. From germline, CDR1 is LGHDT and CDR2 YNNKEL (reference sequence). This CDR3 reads CASRTSGTNEQYF. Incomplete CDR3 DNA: TGTGCCAGCAGAACTAGCGGAACGAACGAG.

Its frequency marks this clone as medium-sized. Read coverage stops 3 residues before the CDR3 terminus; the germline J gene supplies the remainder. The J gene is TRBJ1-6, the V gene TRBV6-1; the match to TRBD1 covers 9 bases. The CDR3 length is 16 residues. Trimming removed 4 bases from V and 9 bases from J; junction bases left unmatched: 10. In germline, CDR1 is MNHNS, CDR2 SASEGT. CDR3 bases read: TGTGCCAGCAGTGCCACAGGGGGCGAGCGGTTTTCACCC. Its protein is CASSATGGERFSP. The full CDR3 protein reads CASSATGGERFSPLHF.

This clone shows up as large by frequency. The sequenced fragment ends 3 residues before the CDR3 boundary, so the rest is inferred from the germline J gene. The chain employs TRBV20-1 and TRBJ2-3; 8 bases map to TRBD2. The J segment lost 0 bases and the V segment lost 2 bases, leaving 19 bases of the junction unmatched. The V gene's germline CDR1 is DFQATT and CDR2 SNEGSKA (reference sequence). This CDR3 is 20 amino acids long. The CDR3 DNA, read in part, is TGCAGTGCTAGACCTCGACCTTTCATACTAGCGGCCACTAGCACAGATACG. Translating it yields CSARPRPFILAATSTDT. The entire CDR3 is CSARPRPFILAATSTDTQYF.

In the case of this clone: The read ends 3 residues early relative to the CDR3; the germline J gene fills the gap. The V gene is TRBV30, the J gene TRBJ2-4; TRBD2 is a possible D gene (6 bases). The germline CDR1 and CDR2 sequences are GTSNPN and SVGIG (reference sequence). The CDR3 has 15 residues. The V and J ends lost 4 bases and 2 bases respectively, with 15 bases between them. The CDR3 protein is CAWNRRVRTKNIQYF. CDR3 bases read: TGTGCCTGGAACAGGAGGGTGAGGACCAAAAACATT.

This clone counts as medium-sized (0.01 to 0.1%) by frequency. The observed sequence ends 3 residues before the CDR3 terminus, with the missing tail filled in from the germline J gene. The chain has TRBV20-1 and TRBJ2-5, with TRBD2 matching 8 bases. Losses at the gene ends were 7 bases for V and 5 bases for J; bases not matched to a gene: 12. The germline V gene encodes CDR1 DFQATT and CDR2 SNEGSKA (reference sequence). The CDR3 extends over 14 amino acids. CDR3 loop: CSGLGGGTPETQYF. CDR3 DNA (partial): TGCAGTGGCTTGGGCGGGGGGACTCCGGAGACC.

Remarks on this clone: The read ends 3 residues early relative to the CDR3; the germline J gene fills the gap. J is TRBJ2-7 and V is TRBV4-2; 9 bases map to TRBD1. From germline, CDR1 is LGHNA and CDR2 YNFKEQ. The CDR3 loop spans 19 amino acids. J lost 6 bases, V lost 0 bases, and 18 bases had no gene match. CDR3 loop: CASSQERGKAQGAKAEQYF. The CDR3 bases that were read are TGTGCCAGCAGCCAAGAGCGGGGAAAGGCACAGGGGGCTAAGGCCGAG.

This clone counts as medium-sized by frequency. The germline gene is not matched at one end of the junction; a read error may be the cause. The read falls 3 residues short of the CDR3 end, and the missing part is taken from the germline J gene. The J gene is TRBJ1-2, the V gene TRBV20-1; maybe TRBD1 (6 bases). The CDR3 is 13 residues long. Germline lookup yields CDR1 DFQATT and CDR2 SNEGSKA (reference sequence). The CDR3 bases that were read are TGCAGTGCGAGAGACGACAGGTTCTATGGC. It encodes CSARDDRFYG. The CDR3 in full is CSARDDRFYGYTF.

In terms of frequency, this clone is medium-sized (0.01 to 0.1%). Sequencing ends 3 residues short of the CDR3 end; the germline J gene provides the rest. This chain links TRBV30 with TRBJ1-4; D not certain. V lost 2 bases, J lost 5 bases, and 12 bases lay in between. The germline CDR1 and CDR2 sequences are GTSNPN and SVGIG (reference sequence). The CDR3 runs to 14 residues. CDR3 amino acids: CAWSPDSLNEKLFF. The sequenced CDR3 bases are TGTGCCTGGAGTCCGGACTCTCTAAATGAAAAA.

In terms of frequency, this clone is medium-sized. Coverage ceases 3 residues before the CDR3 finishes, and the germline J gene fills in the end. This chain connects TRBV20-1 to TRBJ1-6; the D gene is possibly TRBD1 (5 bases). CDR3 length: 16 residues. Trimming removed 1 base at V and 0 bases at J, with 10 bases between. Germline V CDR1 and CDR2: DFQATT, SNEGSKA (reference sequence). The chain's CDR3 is CSARGTHSSYNSPLHF. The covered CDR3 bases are TGCAGTGCTAGAGGGACACATAGCTCCTATAATTCACCC.